This paragraph covers one T cell receptor beta chain sequence. No antigen is known for it. The CDR3 length is 13 residues. Germline V gene sequence: CDR1 MNHEY, CDR2 SMNVEV (reference sequence). The data were taken from a study of CXCR3-negative and CXCR3-positive naive CD8 T cells. Study results and caveats: Naive subsets did not differ in surface CD5, and TRB CDR3 properties served to infer TCR strength. The TRB CDR3s that CXCR3-positive naive cells carried were more hydrophobic than those of CXCR3-negative naive cells.

Libraries of TRB cDNA were made by 5' RACE and carried UMIs. TCRdb re-called the 5' RACE reads, yielding one record per CDR3 amino acid sequence without DNA. Across about 110,000 distinct CDR3 sequences, the top ten clones capture approximately 0.37% of the sample. The sample taken for sequencing was naive CXCR3+ CD8+ T cells from blood. Subset denoted: CD45RO-CCR7+CD27+CD95- naive CD8+ T cells expressing CXCR3 (TNR3+). V usage is TRBV27 and J usage is TRBJ2-7; TCRdb's D call, TRBD2, is unchecked because there is no DNA. The sequence came from a human donor in good health. Some clones in this sample may be carry-over from other donors' samples. The CDR3 here is CASGWSRDYEQYF.